The 9 T cell receptor beta chains listed next were all sequenced from one sample in a study of blood T cell repertoires in COVID-19. Using immunoSEQ multiplex PCR, the repertoire was profiled, and TCRdb retains in-frame clones only, with some absent. The repertoire has more than 150,000 clones, 80% to 90% of them found once; the top ten carry around 12%. The specimen sequenced was peripheral blood. These receptors came from a woman older than 75 with COVID-19, enrolled during active disease.

This chain uses TRBV10-2 with TRBJ1-6, with D perhaps matching TRBD1 (6 bases). Germline lookup yields CDR1 WSHSY and CDR2 SAAADI. This CDR3 contains 13 residues. Trimming shortened V by 10 bases and J by 8 bases, and 15 bases separated the two germline ends. The CDR3 DNA reads TGCGCCACATCCTTGGCAGGGGATTCACCCCTCCACTTT. It translates to CATSLAGDSPLHF.

The V gene is TRBV5-6, the J gene TRBJ2-5; weak D call: TRBD1 (5 bases). Germline CDR1 and CDR2: SGHDT and YYEEEE. V lost 0 bases and J 6 bases, leaving 12 bases between the germline ends. CDR3 length: 14 amino acids. This CDR3 is CASSLAGWVKTQYF. For the CDR3, the DNA is TGTGCCAGCAGCTTGGCAGGGTGGGTGAAGACCCAGTACTTC.

The genes are TRBV27 and TRBJ2-1; 8 nucleotides match TRBD2. This CDR3 is built from 15 residues. Germline trimming cut 6 bases from V and 5 bases from J; bases unmatched to any gene: 9. Germline-derived CDR1 and CDR2 are MNHEY and SMNVEV (reference sequence). The chain's CDR3 is CASSLREGLDNEQFF. In nucleotides, the CDR3 is TGTGCCAGCAGCCTTCGGGAGGGCCTCGACAATGAGCAGTTCTTC.

The rearrangement joins TRBV5-1 to TRBJ2-5, with D unresolved. The V end was cut by 3 bases, the J end by 7 bases, with 19 bases between. Germline V lookup: CDR1 SGHRS, CDR2 YFSETQ. CDR3 length: 15 residues. The CDR3 spells CASSSTGEFSGTQYF. The CDR3 DNA sequence: TGCGCCAGCAGCTCTACCGGTGAATTTTCCGGGACCCAGTACTTC.

This clone turned up a few times. The J gene is TRBJ2-5, the V gene TRBV19; D gene unclear. This CDR3 comprises 15 residues. The V end was cut by 1 base, the J end by 4 bases, with 13 bases between. Germline V gene data show CDR1 as LNHDA and CDR2 as SQIVND (reference sequence). DNA of the CDR3: TGTGCCAGTAGTATAGGACGGCAGCCGGGAGAGACCCAGTACTTC. Its translation is CASSIGRQPGETQYF.

The chain uses TRBV25-1 and TRBJ2-1; 7 bases align to TRBD2. There are 14 residues in the CDR3. The germline V gene encodes CDR1 MGHDK and CDR2 SYGVNS. V shed 4 bases, J shed 8 bases, and the junction held 8 bases outside the gene matches. CDR3 region: CASSAGGGWDEQFF. Written as DNA, the CDR3 is TGTGCCAGCAGTGCGGGAGGCGGTTGGGATGAGCAGTTCTTC.

The chain employs TRBV6-2 or TRBV6-3 and TRBJ2-7, with D maybe TRBD1 (5 bases). Germline CDR1 and CDR2: MNHEY and SVGEGT. The CDR3 totals 14 residues. Between the trimmed V and J ends, which lost 5 bases and 5 bases, there was a span of 16 bases. This CDR3 is CASSPNPGLDEQYF. As DNA, the CDR3 is TGTGCCAGCAGTCCGAACCCAGGGTTAGACGAGCAGTACTTC.

The table lists this clone with a count of one. This sequence joins TRBV7-6 and TRBJ2-3, with D maybe TRBD1 (6 bases). This CDR3 region has 17 residues. V lost 5 bases to trimming and J lost 2 bases, with 20 bases between them. Germline CDR1 reads SGHVS; CDR2 reads FNYEAQ. CDR3 loop: CASSPPPKGVTTDTQYF. In DNA form, the CDR3 reads TGTGCCAGCAGCCCCCCCCCGAAGGGGGTAACCACAGATACGCAGTATTTT.

The genes are TRBV20-1 and TRBJ2-7; no clear D. V was cut by 3 bases and J by 4 bases, with 13 bases left in between. The CDR3 is 13 amino acids. Germline CDR1 is DFQATT and CDR2 is SNEGSKA (reference sequence). CDR3 protein: CSASPQASYEQYF. The CDR3 DNA reads as TGCAGTGCTAGTCCCCAGGCGTCATACGAGCAGTACTTC.